The source of this T cell receptor (beta chain) is a study of shared clonotypes between healthy human individuals. The assay was immunoSEQ multiplex PCR, and TCRdb's table has in-frame clones only and misses some. The table lists about 2,100,000 clones, about 92% of them singletons. Deletions cut 3 bases from V and 1 base from J, with 16 bases between. The germline CDR1 and CDR2 sequences are SNHLY and FYNNEI. This CDR3 has 17 amino acids. It was CD45RO-negative cells, positively selected for CCR7, that made up naive CD8 cells, with terminally differentiated effector memory CD45RA+ cells excluded. The chain uses TRBV2 and TRBJ1-5; D is unclear. Sequenced: naive CD8+ T cells from PBMCs. The receptor's source is a young man in good health. Some clones in this sample may be carry-over from other donors' samples. CDR3 loop: CASSDPFRETSNQPQHF. Written as DNA, the CDR3 is TGTGCCAGCAGTGACCCGTTTAGGGAAACGAGCAATCAGCCCCAGCATTTT.